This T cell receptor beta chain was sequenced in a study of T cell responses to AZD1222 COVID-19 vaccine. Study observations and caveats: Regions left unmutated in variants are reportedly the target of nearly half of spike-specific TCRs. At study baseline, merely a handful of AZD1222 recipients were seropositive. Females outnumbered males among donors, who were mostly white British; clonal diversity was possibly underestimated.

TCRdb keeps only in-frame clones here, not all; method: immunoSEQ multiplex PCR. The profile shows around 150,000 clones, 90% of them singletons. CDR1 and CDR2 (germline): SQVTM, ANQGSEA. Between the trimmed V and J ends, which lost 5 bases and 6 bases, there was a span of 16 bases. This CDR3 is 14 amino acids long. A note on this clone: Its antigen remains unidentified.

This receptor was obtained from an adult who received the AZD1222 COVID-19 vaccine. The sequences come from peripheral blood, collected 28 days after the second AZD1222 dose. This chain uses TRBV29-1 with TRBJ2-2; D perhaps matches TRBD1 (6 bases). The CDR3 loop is CSVLPQGTPGELFF. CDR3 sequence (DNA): TGCAGCGTTCTCCCCCAGGGGACCCCCGGGGAGCTGTTTTTT.